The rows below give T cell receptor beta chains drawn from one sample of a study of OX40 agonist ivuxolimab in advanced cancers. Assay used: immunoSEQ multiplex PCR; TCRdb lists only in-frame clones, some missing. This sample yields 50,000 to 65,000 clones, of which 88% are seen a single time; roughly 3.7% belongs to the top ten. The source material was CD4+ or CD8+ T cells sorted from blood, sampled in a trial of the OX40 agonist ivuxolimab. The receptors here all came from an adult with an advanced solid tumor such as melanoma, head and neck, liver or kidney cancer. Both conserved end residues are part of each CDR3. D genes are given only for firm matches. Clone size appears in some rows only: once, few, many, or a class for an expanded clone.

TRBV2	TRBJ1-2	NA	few	TGTGCCAGCAGTGAAAAGCAGGGCGACTATGGCTACACCTTC	CASSEKQGDYGYTF
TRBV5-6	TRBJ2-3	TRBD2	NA	TGTGCCACCTTCAGCGGGAGGGCTGCAGATACGCAGTATTTT	CATFSGRAADTQYF
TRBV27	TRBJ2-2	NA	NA	TGTGCCAGCACTCTTGATGGAGCTAGCACCGGGGAGCTGTTTTTT	CASTLDGASTGELFF
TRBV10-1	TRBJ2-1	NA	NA	TGCGCCAGCAGTGACGAAGGCAATGAGCAGTTCTTC	CASSDEGNEQFF
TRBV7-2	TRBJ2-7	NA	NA	TGTGCCAGCAGCTTAGGGCTAGCAGGCGAGCAGTACTTC	CASSLGLAGEQYF
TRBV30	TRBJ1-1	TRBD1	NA	TGTGCCTGGAGGACAGGGGTACGGAACACTGAAGCTTTCTTT	CAWRTGVRNTEAFF
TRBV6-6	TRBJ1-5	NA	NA	TGTGCCAGCAGTGCCGACATAACTTTCAATCAGCCCCAGCATTTT	CASSADITFNQPQHF
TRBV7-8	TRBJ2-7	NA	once	TGTGCCAGCAGCTTAGTCACCGGGACTCCTAAGCTCGAGCAGTACTTC	CASSLVTGTPKLEQYF
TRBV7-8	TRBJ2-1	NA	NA	TGTGCCAGCAGCAAGGGTTCCGGGTCAGCGATCTACAATGAGCAGTTCTTC	CASSKGSGSAIYNEQFF
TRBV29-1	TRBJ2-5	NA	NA	TGCAGCGTTGAAAATAACCCTCAAGAGACCCAGTACTTC	CSVENNPQETQYF
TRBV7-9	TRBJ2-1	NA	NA	TGTGCCAGCAGCTTAATGGCGGAGCACAATGAGCAGTTCTTC	CASSLMAEHNEQFF
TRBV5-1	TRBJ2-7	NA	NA	TGCGCCAGCAGCTTGACTCCTTACGAGCAGTACTTC	CASSLTPYEQYF
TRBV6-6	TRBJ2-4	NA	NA	TGTGCCAGCAGTCCCCAGTTGGGGCTAGCCAAAAACATTCAGTACTTC	CASSPQLGLAKNIQYF
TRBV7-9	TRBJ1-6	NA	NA	TGTGCCAGCAGCTTAGCGCGTGGTACCGAACCGCGACAACCCCTCCACTTT	CASSLARGTEPRQPLHF
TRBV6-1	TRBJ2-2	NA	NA	TGTGCCAGCCGTCGGATCGGCTATGGGGGGGAGCTGTTTTTT	CASRRIGYGGELFF
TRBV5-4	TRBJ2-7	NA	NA	TGTGCCAGCAGCGCCACCTATTCCTCTCTCGAGCAGTACTTC	CASSATYSSLEQYF
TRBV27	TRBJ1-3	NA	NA	TGTGCCAGCAGTGGAACCCGAGGGGCGCAGGCCAACACCATATATTTT	CASSGTRGAQANTIYF
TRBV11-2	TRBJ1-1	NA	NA	TGTGCCAACAGCTTATACCAGGATGACACTGAAGCTTTCTTT	CANSLYQDDTEAFF
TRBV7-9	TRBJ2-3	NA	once	TGTGCCAGCAGCTTAAGTGGGGCAGGGAACACAGATACGCAGTATTTT	CASSLSGAGNTDTQYF
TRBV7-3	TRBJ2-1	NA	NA	TGTGCCAGCAGCCCTGTCCCTTCGGGGAATGAGCAGTTCTTC	CASSPVPSGNEQFF
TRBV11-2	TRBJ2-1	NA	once	TGTGCCAGCAGCTTAGGGGAGGTTAATGAGCAGTTCTTC	CASSLGEVNEQFF
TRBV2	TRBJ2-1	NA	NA	TGTGCCAGCAGTGTTTTTAGTCTAAATGAGCAGTTCTTC	CASSVFSLNEQFF
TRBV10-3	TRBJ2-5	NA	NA	TGTGCCATCAGTGGGCAGGGCCAAGAGACCCAGTACTTC	CAISGQGQETQYF
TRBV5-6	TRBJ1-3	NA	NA	TGTGCCAGCAGCTTCGGTGGGGGCCCCTCTGGAAACACCATATATTTT	CASSFGGGPSGNTIYF
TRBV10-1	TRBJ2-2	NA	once	TGCGCCAGCAGTGGACAGGCCCCCGGGGAGCTGTTTTTT	CASSGQAPGELFF
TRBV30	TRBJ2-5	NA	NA	TGTGCCTGGAGTGTCAACAGCCAAGAGACCCAGTACTTC	CAWSVNSQETQYF
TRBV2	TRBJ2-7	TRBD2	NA	TGTGCCAGCAGTGAAGAGACTAGCGGATTACCCTCCTACGAGCAGTACTTC	CASSEETSGLPSYEQYF
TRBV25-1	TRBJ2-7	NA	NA	TGTGCCAGCAGGCCCCCCGAGCAGTACTTC	CASRPPEQYF
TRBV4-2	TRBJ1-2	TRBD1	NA	TGTGCCAGCAGCTTGGAGACAGGGATAGGCTATGGCTACACCTTC	CASSLETGIGYGYTF
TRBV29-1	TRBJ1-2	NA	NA	TGCAGCGTTTCCAGACCCCCAGGGGAATGGGGCTACACCTTC	CSVSRPPGEWGYTF
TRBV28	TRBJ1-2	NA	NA	TGTGCCAGCAGTTTATCTGACTATGGCTACACCTTC	CASSLSDYGYTF
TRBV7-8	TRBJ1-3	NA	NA	TGTGCCAGCAGCCCGCGACAAAGCTCTGGAAACACCATATATTTT	CASSPRQSSGNTIYF
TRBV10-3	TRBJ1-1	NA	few	TGTGCCATCAGTGAATACACGGCATCGGGTGAAGCTTTCTTT	CAISEYTASGEAFF
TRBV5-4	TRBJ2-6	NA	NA	TGTGCCAGCAGCTTGAGTGGCAGTTGGGGCGAATTCTCTGGGGCCAACGTCCTGACTTTC	CASSLSGSWGEFSGANVLTF
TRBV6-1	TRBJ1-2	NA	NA	TGTGCCAGCAGTGCGTCTACGGGTATCTATGGCTACACCTTC	CASSASTGIYGYTF
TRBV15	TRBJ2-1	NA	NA	TGTGCCACCAGTCCGCGGGCGAGCTACAATGAGCAGTTCTTC	CATSPRASYNEQFF
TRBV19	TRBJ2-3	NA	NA	TGTGCCAGTAGTATACGCAGGGCGGGCACAGATACGCAGTATTTT	CASSIRRAGTDTQYF
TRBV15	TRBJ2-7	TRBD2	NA	TGTGCCACCAGCAGAGAACGGGAGGGCCTCTACGAGCAGTACTTC	CATSREREGLYEQYF
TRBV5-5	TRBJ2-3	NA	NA	TGTGCCAGCAGCTTGGAGTCGGGGACGGTCGGCACAGATACGCAGTATTTT	CASSLESGTVGTDTQYF
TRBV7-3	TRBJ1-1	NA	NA	TGTGCCAGCAGCTTAATGGGTCTAGGTGAAGCTTTCTTT	CASSLMGLGEAFF
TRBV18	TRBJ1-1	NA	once	TGTGCCAGCTCGCCCCAGGGTCCTAGGGACACTGAAGCTTTCTTT	CASSPQGPRDTEAFF